This T cell receptor beta chain was recovered during a study of spatial heterogeneity in lung cancer (dated by TCRdb to the late 2010s). Turning to the overall study: Beta-chain transcripts were consistently detected in greater numbers than alpha-chain transcripts, which likely reflects a higher abundance of beta-chain transcripts. In the raw uncorrected reads, each unique combination of TCR and UMI appeared more than ten times on average. TCR alpha and beta repertoires were quantitatively compared across multiple tumor regions, matched nontumor lung and blood in non-small cell lung cancer. The study linked features of the TCR repertoire to counts of nonsynonymous mutations, which were determined by whole-exome sequencing of tumor tissue. At surgery, both alpha and beta chains were TCR-sequenced in 220 tumor regions, over 61 matched nontumor lung samples and a few dozen PBMC samples. Beyond this particular receptor, the publication reports: Ubiquitous expanded tumor TCRs showed up in blood more often at tumor resection than at routine follow-up. Additional single-cell paired TCR alpha and beta sequencing was considered necessary to confirm, at a functional level, the hypothesis that regional TCRs recognize regional mutations.

The library was obtained by 5' RACE. Sequencing instrument: NextSeq 500. The TCR library protocol attached a unique molecular identifier to each TCR cDNA molecule to allow correction of PCR and sequencing errors. Processing in the source paper ran as follows. TCR identification, UMI-based error correction and CDR3 extraction were performed with Decombinator tools. TCRs above a frequency of 2 per 1,000, corresponding to the top 1% of the tumor frequency distribution, were defined as expanded. Each repertoire was subsampled 100 times to 5,000 TCRs, after which Renyi diversity was computed with the R vegan package. CDR3 similarity networks were constructed using string-kernel similarity of amino acid triplets, with links drawn between CDR3s whose pairwise similarity was above 0.82. TCRdb reanalyzed the raw reads on its own, using fastp at Q25 for trimming and MiXCR for clone calling, and kept in-frame beta chains. All rows with the same CDR3 protein become a single entry with the most common DNA and genes. These V and J calls rely on TCRdb rather than the paper's analysis. This sample gives 24,000 or so distinct CDR3 sequences in total; 6.9% of them show up just once. Of the sample, 14% is held by the ten largest clones.

The time point label here, explained by the study, means: sample taken at primary tumor resection. Without any cell sorting, TCR sequencing was performed on whole RNA extracted either from tumor and nontumor lung tissue or from cryopreserved PBMC samples. Donors were some 78 patients with early-stage, untreated non-small cell lung cancer from the lung TRACERx cohort. Patients were selected for TCR sequencing only if sufficient RNA was available from at least two tumor regions. This clonotype showed up many times. Its antigen specificity is not known. Base quality data are lacking; no much larger clone is found one base away. The CDR3, from cysteine to phenylalanine, totals 18 residues. Just CDR3 DNA is preserved here, 54 bases in frame from base 1. The CDR1 and CDR2 encoded by the germline V gene are SGHTA and FQGNSA. Relative to germline, V is 3 bases shorter and J is 2 bases shorter, with 22 bases between their ends.

Here the sequenced sample was PBMCs, taken at surgery. The V and J genes are TRBV7-2 and TRBJ2-5, and TRBD2 may be the D gene, going by 6 matching bases. This TCR was sampled from a male donor with early-stage non-small cell lung cancer. The CDR3 loop reads CASSFSGTPRGFQETQYF. The bases are TGTGCCAGCAGCTTTTCCGGGACTCCAAGAGGGTTTCAAGAGACCCAGTACTTC.